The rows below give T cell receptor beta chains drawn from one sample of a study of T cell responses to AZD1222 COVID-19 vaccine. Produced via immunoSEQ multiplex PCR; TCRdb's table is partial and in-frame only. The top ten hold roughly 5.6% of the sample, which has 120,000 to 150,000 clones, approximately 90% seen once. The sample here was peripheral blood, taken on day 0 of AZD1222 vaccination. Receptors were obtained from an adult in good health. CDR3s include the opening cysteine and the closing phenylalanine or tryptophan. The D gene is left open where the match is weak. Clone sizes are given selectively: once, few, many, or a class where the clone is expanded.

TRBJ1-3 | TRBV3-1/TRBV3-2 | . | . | TGTGCCAGCAGCCCCAGGGGCTTCGTCCGTCCTGGAAACACCATATATTTT | CASSPRGFVRPGNTIYF
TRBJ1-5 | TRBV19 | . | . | TGTGCCAGTAGTCTTCCTCATAGCAATCAGCCCCAGCATTTT | CASSLPHSNQPQHF
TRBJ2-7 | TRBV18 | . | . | TGTGCCAGCTCACAGGGGGTGTCCTACGAGCAGTACTTC | CASSQGVSYEQYF
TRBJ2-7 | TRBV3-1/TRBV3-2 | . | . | TGTGCCAGCAGCCAAGTAAATGGGAGGTACTACGAGCAGTACTTC | CASSQVNGRYYEQYF
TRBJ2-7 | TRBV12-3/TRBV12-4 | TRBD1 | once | TGTGCCAGCAGTCCCGGGACAGGGAATTTGTACTTC | CASSPGTGNLYF
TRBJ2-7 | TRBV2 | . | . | TGTGCCAGCAGCTACAATGGCTACGAGCAGTACTTC | CASSYNGYEQYF
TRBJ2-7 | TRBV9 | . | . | TGTGCCAGCAGCGTAGGCCCGGATAGCTCCTACGAGCAGTACTTC | CASSVGPDSSYEQYF
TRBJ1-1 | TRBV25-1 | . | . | TGTGCCAGCAGTGCGCAGGGAGGAGGGACTGAAGCTTTCTTT | CASSAQGGGTEAFF
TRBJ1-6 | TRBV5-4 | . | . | TGTGCCAGCAGTCCCGGGGACTCACCCCTCCACTTT | CASSPGDSPLHF
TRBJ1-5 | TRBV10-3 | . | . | TGTGCCATCAGTGAGTCCCGGTCAGGCCCTAGCAATCAGCCCCAGCATTTT | CAISESRSGPSNQPQHF
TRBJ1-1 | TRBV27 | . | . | TGTGCCAGCAGTATTCTTATGGGCATGAACACTGAAGCTTTCTTT | CASSILMGMNTEAFF
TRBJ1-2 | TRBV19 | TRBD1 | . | TGTGCCAGTACCCCCGGGACAGGGGGCGTGGGCGGCTATGGCTACACCTTC | CASTPGTGGVGGYGYTF
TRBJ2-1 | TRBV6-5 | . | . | TGTGCCAGCAGTTACGGCTCCAGTGGGATCAATGAGCAGTTCTTC | CASSYGSSGINEQFF
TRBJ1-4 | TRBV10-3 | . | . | TGTGCCATCGGGATGACAGGCGAGGGGGAAAAACTGTTTTTT | CAIGMTGEGEKLFF
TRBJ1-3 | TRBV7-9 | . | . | TGTGCCAGCAGCTTTGGGGCAGGGCTGGCTGGAAACACCATATATTTT | CASSFGAGLAGNTIYF
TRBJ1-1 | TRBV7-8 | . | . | TGTGCCAGCAGCTCTCCGGGGAACACTGAAGCTTTCTTT | CASSSPGNTEAFF
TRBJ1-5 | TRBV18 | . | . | TGTGCCAGCTCACCAGGGGCCCTCAATCAGCCCCAGCATTTT | CASSPGALNQPQHF
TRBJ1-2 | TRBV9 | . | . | TGTGCCAGCTCTATAACACAGGGAAGCTATGGCTACACCTTC | CASSITQGSYGYTF
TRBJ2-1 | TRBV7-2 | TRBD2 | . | TGTGCCAGCAGCTTAGGGGGCGCGGGAGGTGGGTTGGATGAGCAGTTCTTC | CASSLGGAGGGLDEQFF
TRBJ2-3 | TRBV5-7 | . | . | TGTGCCAGCAGCTTGAGAATTACGCAGTATTTT | CASSLRITQYF
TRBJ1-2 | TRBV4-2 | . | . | TGTGCCAGCAGCCAAGCCGGGGATGGCTACACCTTC | CASSQAGDGYTF
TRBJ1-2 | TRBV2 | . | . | TGTGCCAGCAGTGAAGCGGGGACAAAAGGGAGCTATGGCTACACCTTC | CASSEAGTKGSYGYTF
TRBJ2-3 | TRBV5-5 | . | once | TGTGCCAGCAGCCGGATTGGGGATACGCAGTATTTT | CASSRIGDTQYF
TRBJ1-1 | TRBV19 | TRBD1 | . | TGTGCCAGTAGTCCCCTAACAGGGGGCACTGAAGCTTTCTTT | CASSPLTGGTEAFF
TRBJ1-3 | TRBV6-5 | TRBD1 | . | TGTGCCAGCGGTTTGGGACAGGGAAATGGAAACACCATATATTTT | CASGLGQGNGNTIYF
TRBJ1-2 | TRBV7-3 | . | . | TGTGCCAGCAGCTCCACTGGGGTTTTTGGAGCCGGCTACACCTTC | CASSSTGVFGAGYTF
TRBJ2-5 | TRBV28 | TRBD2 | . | TGTGTCAAAGGGGAGGGTAAGACCCAGTACTTC | CVKGEGKTQYF
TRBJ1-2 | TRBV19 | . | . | TGTGCCAGTAGTATCCAGGGCGGGTACTATGGCTACACCTTC | CASSIQGGYYGYTF
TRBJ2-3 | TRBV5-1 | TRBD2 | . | TGCGCCAGCAGCCCCAGGGACTACCTCACAGATACGCAGTATTTT | CASSPRDYLTDTQYF
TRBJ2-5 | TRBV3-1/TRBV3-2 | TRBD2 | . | TGTGCCAGCAGCCTGGTGGGACTAGCGGGAGAGGGCGAGACCCAGTACTTC | CASSLVGLAGEGETQYF
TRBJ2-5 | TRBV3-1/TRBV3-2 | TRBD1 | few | TGTGCCAGCAGCCTGGGACAGGGTAGGGAGACCCAGTACTTC | CASSLGQGRETQYF
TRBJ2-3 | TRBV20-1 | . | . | TGCAGTGGGATCTTACCAGATACGCAGTATTTT | CSGILPDTQYF
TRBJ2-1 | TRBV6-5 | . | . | TGTGCCAGCAGTACCCGGGGGACTCCACAGTTCTTC | CASSTRGTPQFF
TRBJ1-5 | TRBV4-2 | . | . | TGTGCCAGCAGCCCGATTCTTGGCAGGGGAGCTCAGCCCCAGCATTTT | CASSPILGRGAQPQHF
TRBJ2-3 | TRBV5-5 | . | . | TGTGCCAGCAGCTTGGAAAGGCTTGATACGCAGTATTTT | CASSLERLDTQYF
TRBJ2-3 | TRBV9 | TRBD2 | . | TGTGCCAGCAGCGCCTTTAGCGGGGACTCTAGCACAGATACGCAGTATTTT | CASSAFSGDSSTDTQYF
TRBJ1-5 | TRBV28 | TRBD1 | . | TGTGCCAGCAGCCCCGGGACAGGGGTCAATAGCAATCAGCCCCAGCATTTT | CASSPGTGVNSNQPQHF
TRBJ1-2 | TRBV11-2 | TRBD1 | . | TGTGCCAGCAGTTCAGGAGGACAGGGAAATTTCGCTGGCTACACCTTC | CASSSGGQGNFAGYTF
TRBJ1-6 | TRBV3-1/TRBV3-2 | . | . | TGTGCCAGCAGCCAACAGGACTGGATTAATTCACCCCTCCACTTT | CASSQQDWINSPLHF
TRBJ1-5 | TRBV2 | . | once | TGTGCCAGCAGTGAAGTAGGCCCTCAGCCCCAGCATTTT | CASSEVGPQPQHF
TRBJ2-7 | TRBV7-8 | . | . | TGTGCCAGCAGCTTAGAAACAGGGAACTCCTACGAGCAGTACTTC | CASSLETGNSYEQYF
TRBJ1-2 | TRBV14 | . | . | TGTGCCAGCAGCCGAGTAGGGGTTCATGGCTACACCTTC | CASSRVGVHGYTF
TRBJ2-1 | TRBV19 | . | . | TGTGCCAGTAGTATAAACCCAGACCTTAATGAGCAGTTCTTC | CASSINPDLNEQFF
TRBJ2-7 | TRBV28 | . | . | TGTGCCAGCAGGGGGGCTGGGGCCGAGCAGTACTTC | CASRGAGAEQYF
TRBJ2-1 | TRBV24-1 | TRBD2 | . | TGTGCCACCAGTGATTTGGCGGGGGGAGGGGGTGAGCAGTTCTTC | CATSDLAGGGGEQFF
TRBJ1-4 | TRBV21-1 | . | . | TGTGCCAGCAGCAAAGGTGGGGAGAGGCTGTTTTTT | CASSKGGERLFF
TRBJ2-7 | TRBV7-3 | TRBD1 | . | TGTGCCAGCAGCCCGGATAACAGGGGGTACGAGCAGTACTTC | CASSPDNRGYEQYF
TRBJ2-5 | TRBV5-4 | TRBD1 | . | TGTGCCAGCAGCCCTCTTAAGGGGGCGGCCCACGAGACCCAGTACTTC | CASSPLKGAAHETQYF
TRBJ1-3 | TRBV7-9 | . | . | TGTGCCAGCAGCCACTGGACGGCGAGCTCTGGAAACACCATATATTTT | CASSHWTASSGNTIYF
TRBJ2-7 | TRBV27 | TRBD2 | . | TGTGCCAGCAGTTTTCTCGGGACTAGCTCCTACGAGCAGTACTTC | CASSFLGTSSYEQYF